This T cell receptor (beta chain) was identified in a study of blood T cell repertoires in COVID-19. The trim removed 0 bases at V and 5 bases at J, leaving 10 bases unmatched. Germline assignment: CDR1 SQVTM and CDR2 ANQGSEA. The CDR3 has 15 residues. Sequenced by immunoSEQ multiplex PCR; TCRdb stores in-frame clones only, minus some. The sample has under 200,000 clones; over 75% are singletons. Which cohort a participant joined came from the clinical history participants gave. Either two negative PCRs, clearance, or symptom resolution qualified Cohort 3 donors as recovered. The rearrangement uses TRBV29-1 and TRBJ2-7; 7 bases agree with TRBD2. The sample was PBMCs or T cells enriched from blood (not recorded which). This clonotype was obtained from a man between 50 and 59 years old who had recovered from COVID-19. The CDR3 DNA follows: TGCAGCGTTGAAGATCGTGCTAGCGGTTCCCACGAGCAGTACTTC. It yields the protein CSVEDRASGSHEQYF.